The clone carrying this T cell receptor (beta chain) was detected ten times or more. The target antigen is unknown. Arm-PCR with iRepertoire HTBI primers amplified the CDR3 regions for these TCR beta libraries. Original data processing: Across the samples, identification revealed approximately 66 TRBV and 13 to 15 TRBJ segments. Each CDR3 protein gets one entry after TCRdb re-called the multiplex PCR reads with MiXCR. The V and J calls and clone size come from TCRdb's table, not from the authors' own analysis. The data show 440,000 or so distinct CDR3 sequences, 15% seen once. The data originate from a study of regulatory T cells in long-lasting Graves disease. Regarding time point: newly diagnosed GD, antithyroid drugs for less than 3 months. PBMCs were the source of the RNA used for TCR sequencing. Graves' disease diagnosis used American Thyroid Association guidelines. Findings of the study overall: Patients whose Graves' disease persisted exhibited lower TCR diversity than those newly diagnosed. Patients with persistent disease showed a bias toward TRBV28, TRBJ1-2 and TRBJ2-5.

The CDR3 is made up of 17 amino acids. Germline V gives CDR1 SGHAT, CDR2 FQNNGV. With V trimmed by 4 bases and J by 8 bases, 16 bases remained unmatched. The sample was also linked to a second study, of T cells in Graves' hyperthyroidism and ophthalmopathy.

The chain couples TRBV11-2 to TRBJ1-2; 10 nucleotides agree with TRBD1. Sample: peripheral blood mononuclear cells (PBMCs), taken at new diagnosis, from a patient treated with antithyroid drugs. The clonotype originates from a woman in her twenties or thirties with Graves disease. The chain's CDR3 is CASSSPGLTGGPRGYTF. The CDR3 region has the DNA TGTGCCAGCAGCTCCCCAGGCTTGACAGGGGGCCCCCGCGGCTACACCTTC.